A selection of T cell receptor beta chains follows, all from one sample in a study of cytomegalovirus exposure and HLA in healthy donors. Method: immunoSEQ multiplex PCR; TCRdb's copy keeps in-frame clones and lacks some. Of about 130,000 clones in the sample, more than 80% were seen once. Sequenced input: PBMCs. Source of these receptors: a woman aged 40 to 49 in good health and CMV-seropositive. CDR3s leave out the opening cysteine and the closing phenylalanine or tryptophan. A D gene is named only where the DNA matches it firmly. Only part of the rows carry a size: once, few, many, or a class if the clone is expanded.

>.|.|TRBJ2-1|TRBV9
ASSSRRSGYNEQF
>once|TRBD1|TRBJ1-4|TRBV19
ASSPDRGPVEKLF
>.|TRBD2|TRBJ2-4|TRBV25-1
ASSEGTSKNIQY
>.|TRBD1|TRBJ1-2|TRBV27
ATRAPGTGISPSYGYT
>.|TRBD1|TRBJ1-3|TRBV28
ASSLAGTGRSGNTIY
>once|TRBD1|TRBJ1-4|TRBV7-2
ASSLAGTGGRKLF
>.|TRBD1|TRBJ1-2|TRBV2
ASSQGVSYGYGYT
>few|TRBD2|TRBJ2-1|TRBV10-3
AISEYGGSSYNEQF
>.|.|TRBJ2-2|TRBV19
ASSIGASNTGELF
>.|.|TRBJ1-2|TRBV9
ASSARSTRTATAYGYT
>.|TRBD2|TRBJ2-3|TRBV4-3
ASSQEAGRELPDTQY
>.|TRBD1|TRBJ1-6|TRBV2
ASIGDRGSPLH
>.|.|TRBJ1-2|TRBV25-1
ASSDPKGLGYT
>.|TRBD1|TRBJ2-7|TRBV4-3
ASSQATEGAAYEQY
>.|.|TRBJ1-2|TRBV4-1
ASSQDGFGMGGANIYGYT
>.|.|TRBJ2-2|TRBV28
ASSYRATAGELF
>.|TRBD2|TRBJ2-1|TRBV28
ASSTPSGGNEQF
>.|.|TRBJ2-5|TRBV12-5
ASGLINQETQY
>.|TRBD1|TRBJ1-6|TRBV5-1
ASSVGGQSGSPLH
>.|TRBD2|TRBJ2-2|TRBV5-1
ASRHAGGGTGELF
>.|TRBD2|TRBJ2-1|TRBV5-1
ASKIHSGGAGYNEQF
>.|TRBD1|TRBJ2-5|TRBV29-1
SVVGTGGPRYQETQY
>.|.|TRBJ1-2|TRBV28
ASRSGTQLYGYT
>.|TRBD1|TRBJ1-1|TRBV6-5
ASSYPGGNTEAF
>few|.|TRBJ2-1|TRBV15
ATSLPGVNEQF
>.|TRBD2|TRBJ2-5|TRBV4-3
ASSQVVSSGGGEPYQETQY
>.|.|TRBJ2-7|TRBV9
ASSVATEFDEQY
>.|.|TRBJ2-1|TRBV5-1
ASSPRSGSYNEQF
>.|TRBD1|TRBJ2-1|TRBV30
AWNVEGASYNEQF
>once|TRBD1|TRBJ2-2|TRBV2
ASIRGPNTGELF
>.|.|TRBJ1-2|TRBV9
ASSGQTDNYGYT
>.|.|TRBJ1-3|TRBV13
ASSQVSRGTGNTIY
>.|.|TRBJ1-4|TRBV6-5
ASRPGQLNEKLF
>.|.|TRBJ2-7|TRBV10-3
AISDPRVSSYEQY
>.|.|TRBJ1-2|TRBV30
AWMKDSAGYT
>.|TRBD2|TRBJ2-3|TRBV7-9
ASSSSGGTDTQY
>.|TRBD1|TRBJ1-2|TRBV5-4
ASSLNRGLGSGYT
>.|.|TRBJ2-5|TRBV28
ASSLAAQDEETQY
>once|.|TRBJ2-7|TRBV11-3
ASSLSTPGSYEQY
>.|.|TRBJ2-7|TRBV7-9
ASSPVRRGAEQY
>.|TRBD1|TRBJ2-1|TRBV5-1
ASSLPGQGNEQF
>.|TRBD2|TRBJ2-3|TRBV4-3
ASSLTLAGELDTQY
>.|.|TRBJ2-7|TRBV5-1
ASSLFMDSIHGNGPYEQY
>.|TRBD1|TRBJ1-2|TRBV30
AWSAILTGEYGYT
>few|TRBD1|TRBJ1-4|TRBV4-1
ASSIGTGGLPNEKLF
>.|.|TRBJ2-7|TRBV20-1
SARGTREQY
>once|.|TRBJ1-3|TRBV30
AWSVEWSGNTIY
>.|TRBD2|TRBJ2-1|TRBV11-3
ASSPFGAGGINEQF
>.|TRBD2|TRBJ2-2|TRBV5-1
ASSLIGSGRTGELF
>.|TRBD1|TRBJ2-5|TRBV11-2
ASSPFGQGETQY
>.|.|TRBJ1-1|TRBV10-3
AISGQMNTEAF
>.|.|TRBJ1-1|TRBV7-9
ASSSRGTIYPEAF
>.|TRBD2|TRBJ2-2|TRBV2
ASSGTSGGTGELF
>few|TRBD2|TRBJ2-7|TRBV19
ASSTPGSGRASEQY